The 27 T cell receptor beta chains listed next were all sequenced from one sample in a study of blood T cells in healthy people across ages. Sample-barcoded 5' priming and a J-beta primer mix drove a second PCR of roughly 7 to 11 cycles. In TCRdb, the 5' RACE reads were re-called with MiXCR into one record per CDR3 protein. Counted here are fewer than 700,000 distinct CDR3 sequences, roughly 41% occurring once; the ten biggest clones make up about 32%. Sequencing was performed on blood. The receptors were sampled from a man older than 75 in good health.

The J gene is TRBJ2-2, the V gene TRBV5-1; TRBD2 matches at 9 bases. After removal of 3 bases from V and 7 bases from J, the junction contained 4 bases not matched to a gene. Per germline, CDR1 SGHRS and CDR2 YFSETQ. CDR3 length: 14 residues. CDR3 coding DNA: TGCGCCAGCAGCTCGGGACTAGCCGGCGGGGAGCTGTTTTTT. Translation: CASSSGLAGGELFF.

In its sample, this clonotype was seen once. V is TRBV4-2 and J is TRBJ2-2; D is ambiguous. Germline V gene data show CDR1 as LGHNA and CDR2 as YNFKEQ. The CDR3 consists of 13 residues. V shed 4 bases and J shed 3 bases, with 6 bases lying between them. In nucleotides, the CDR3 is TGTGCCAGCAGCCGTGGGGACACCGGGGAGCTGTTTTTT. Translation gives CASSRGDTGELFF.

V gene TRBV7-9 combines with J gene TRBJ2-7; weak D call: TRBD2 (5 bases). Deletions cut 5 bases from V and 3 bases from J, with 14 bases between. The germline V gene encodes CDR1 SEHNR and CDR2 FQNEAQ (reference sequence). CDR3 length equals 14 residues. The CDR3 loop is CASSPLGEIYEQYF. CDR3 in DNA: TGTGCCAGCAGCCCCCTCGGGGAAATCTACGAGCAGTACTTC.

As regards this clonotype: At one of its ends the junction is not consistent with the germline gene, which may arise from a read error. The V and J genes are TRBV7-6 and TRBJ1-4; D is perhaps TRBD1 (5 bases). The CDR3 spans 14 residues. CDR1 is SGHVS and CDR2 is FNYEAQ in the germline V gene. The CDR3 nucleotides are TGTGCCAACAGCAAACGCCGGGGGAATGAAAAATTGTTTTTT. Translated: CANSKRRGNEKLFF.

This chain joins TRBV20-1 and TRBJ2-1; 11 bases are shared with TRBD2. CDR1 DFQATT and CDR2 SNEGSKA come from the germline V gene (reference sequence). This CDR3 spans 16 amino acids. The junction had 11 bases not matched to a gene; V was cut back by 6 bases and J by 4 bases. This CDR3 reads CSAKFKGTSGYNEQFF. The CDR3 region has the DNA TGCAGTGCAAAATTCAAGGGGACTAGCGGTTACAATGAGCAGTTCTTC.

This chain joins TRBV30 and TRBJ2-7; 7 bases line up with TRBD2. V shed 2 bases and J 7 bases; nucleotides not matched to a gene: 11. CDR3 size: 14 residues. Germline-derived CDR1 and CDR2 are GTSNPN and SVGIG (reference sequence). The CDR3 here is CAWSSGGGYNEQYF. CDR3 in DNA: TGTGCCTGGAGTTCTGGCGGGGGATACAATGAGCAGTACTTC.

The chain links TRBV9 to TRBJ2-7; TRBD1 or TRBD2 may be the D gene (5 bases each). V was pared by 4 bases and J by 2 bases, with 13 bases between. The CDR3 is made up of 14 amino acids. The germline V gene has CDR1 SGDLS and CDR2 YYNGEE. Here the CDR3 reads CASSPRGVTYEQYF. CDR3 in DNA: TGTGCCAGCAGCCCTCGAGGGGTTACCTACGAGCAGTACTTC.

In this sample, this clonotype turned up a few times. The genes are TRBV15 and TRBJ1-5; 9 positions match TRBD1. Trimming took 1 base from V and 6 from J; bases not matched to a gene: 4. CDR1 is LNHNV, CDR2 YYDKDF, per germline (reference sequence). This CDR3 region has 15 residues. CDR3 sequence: CATSRGGQGGQPQHF. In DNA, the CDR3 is TGTGCCACCAGCAGAGGGGGACAGGGTGGTCAGCCCCAGCATTTT.

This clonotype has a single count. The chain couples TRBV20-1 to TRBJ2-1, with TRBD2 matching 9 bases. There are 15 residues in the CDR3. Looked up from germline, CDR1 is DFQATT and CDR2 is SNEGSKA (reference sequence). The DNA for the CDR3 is TGCAGCGGGTTAACAGGGCGGGGGGGAAACAATGAGCAGTTCTTC. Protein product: CSGLTGRGGNNEQFF.

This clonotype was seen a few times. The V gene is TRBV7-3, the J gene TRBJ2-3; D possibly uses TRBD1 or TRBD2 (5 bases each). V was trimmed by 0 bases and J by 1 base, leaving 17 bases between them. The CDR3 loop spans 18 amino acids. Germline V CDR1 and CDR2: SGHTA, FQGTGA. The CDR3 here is CASSLTASGTARTDTQYF. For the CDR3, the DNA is TGTGCCAGCAGCTTAACAGCCTCAGGGACGGCCCGCACAGATACGCAGTATTTT.

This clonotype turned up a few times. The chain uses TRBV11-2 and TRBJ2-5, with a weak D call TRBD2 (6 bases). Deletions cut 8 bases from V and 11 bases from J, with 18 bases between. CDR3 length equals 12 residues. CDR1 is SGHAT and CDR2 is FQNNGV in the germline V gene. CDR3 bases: TGTGCCAGCGGCCTCAGGACTACTGAGCAGTACTTC. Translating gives CASGLRTTEQYF.

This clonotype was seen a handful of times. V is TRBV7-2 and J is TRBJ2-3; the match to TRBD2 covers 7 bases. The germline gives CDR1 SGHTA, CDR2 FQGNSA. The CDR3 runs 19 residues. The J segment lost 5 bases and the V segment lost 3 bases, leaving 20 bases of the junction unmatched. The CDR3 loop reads CASSFPRGWGEGLGDTQYF. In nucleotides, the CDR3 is TGTGCCAGCAGCTTTCCCCGGGGATGGGGGGAGGGCCTCGGAGATACGCAGTATTTT.

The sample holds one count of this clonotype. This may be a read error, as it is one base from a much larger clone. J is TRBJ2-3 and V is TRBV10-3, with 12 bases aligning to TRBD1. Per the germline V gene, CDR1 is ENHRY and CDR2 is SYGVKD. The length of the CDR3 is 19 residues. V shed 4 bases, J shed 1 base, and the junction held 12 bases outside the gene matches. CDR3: CAISGLGTGGRVGTDTQYF. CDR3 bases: TGTGCCATCAGTGGGCTCGGGACAGGGGGCCGGGTCGGCACAGATACGCAGTATTTT.

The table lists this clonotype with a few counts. The CDR3 DNA sequence: TGTGCCAGCAGCCAAGATAACGGGAACTATGGCTACACCTTC. Translating it yields CASSQDNGNYGYTF. The V call is TRBV14, the J call TRBJ1-2, with D unresolved. CDR3 length: 14 residues. V was clipped by 0 bases and J by 2 bases, with 7 bases between them. CDR1 is SGHDN and CDR2 is FVKESK in the germline V gene. The full variable domain, completed using reference TRBV14 and TRBJ1-2, is EAGVTQFPSHSVIEKGQTVTLRCDPISGHDNLYWYRRVMGKEIKFLLHFVKESKQDESGMPNNRFLAERTGGTYSTLKVQPAELEDSGVYFCASSQDNGNYGYTFGSGTRLTVV.

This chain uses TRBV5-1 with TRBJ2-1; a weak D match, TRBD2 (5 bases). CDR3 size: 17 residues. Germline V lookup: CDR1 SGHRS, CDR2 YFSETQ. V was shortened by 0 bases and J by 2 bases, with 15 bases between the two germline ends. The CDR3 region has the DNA TGCGCCAGCAGCTTGGACGGGGTCACGATAGCCTACAATGAGCAGTTCTTC. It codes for CASSLDGVTIAYNEQFF. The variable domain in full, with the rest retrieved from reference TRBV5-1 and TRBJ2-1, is KAGVTQTPRYLIKTRGQQVTLSCSPISGHRSVSWYQQTPGQGLQFLFEYFSETQRNKGNFPGRFSGRQFSNSRSEMNVSTLELGDSALYLCASSLDGVTIAYNEQFFGPGTRLTVL.

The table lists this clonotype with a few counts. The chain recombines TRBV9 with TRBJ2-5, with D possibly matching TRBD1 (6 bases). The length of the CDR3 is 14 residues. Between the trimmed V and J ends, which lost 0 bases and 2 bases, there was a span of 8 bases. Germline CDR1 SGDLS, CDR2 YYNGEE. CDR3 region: CASSVVTGQETQYF. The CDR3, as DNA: TGTGCCAGCAGCGTAGTGACAGGACAAGAGACCCAGTACTTC.

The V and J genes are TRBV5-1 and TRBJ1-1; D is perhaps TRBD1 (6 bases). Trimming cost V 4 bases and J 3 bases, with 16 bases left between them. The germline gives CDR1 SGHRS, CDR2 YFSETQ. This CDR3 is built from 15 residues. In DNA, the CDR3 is TGCGCCAGCAGCCAACAGGGTGCTTGGGACACTGAAGCTTTCTTT. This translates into CASSQQGAWDTEAFF.

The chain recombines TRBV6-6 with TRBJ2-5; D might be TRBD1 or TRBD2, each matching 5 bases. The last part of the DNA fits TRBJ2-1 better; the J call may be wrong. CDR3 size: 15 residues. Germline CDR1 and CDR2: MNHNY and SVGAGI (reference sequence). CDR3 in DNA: TGTGCCAGCAGACTTTCATACGGGGCCCAAGAGACCCAGTTCTTC. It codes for CASRLSYGAQETQFF.

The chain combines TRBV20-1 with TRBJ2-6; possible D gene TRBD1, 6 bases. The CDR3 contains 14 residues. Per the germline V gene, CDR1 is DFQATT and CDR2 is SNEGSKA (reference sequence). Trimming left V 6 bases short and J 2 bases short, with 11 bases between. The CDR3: CSARTVAGANVLTF. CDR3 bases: TGCAGTGCCAGGACAGTTGCTGGGGCCAACGTCCTGACTTTC.

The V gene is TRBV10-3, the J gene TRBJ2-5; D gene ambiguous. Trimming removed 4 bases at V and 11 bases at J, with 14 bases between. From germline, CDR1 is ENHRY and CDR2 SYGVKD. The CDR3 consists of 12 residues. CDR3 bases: TGTGCCATCAGTGGACTTGACAATGAGCAGTACTTC. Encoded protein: CAISGLDNEQYF.

CDR3 in DNA: TGTGCCAGCAGCGCCTCGGTTCGGGGGGTCGGCGGGACCCAGTACTTC. It encodes CASSASVRGVGGTQYF. This chain uses TRBV7-2 with TRBJ2-7; 7 positions agree with TRBD2. TRBJ2-5 matches the DNA end more closely, so the J call is doubtful. CDR1 SGHTA and CDR2 FQGNSA come from the germline V gene. The CDR3 extends over 16 amino acids.

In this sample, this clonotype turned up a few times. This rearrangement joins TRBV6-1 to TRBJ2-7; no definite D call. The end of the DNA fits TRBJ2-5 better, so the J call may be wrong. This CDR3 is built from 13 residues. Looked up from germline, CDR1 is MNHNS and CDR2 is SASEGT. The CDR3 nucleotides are TGTGCCAGCAGTGTATCCGATGGGGAGACCCAGTACTTC. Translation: CASSVSDGETQYF.

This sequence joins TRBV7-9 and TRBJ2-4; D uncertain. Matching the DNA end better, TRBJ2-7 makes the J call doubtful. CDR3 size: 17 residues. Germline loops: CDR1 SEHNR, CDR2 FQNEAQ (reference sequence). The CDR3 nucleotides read TGTGCCAGCAGCTTAGGAGTCGTGATCCGTACCTCCTACGAGCAGTACTTC. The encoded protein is CASSLGVVIRTSYEQYF.

DNA of the CDR3: TGTGCCAGCAGCTCCCCAACAGGTATCTACGAGCAGTACTTC. Residues: CASSSPTGIYEQYF. The chain couples TRBV7-9 to TRBJ2-5, with D maybe TRBD1 (5 bases). The end of the DNA fits TRBJ2-7 better, so the J call may be wrong. Germline V gene data show CDR1 as SEHNR and CDR2 as FQNEAQ (reference sequence). The CDR3 is 14 amino acids.

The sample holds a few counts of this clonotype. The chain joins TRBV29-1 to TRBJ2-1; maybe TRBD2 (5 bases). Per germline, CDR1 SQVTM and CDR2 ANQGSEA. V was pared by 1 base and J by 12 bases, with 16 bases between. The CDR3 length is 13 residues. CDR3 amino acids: CSVEGAGGPGQFF. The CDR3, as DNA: TGCAGCGTTGAAGGGGCGGGCGGGCCCGGGCAGTTCTTC.

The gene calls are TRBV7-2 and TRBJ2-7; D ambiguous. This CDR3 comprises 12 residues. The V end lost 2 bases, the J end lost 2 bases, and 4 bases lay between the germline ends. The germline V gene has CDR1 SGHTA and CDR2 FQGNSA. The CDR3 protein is CASSLNTYEQYF. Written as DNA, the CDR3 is TGTGCCAGCAGCTTAAACACCTACGAGCAGTACTTC.

This CDR3 reads CAGDQTGIGAFF. CDR3 nucleotides: TGTGCCGGGGATCAGACAGGGATTGGAGCTTTCTTT. The V gene is TRBV30, the J gene TRBJ1-1; 7 nucleotides match TRBD1. The CDR3 totals 12 residues. V lost 8 bases, J lost 10 bases, and 13 bases stayed unmatched. Germline CDR1 is GTSNPN and CDR2 is SVGIG (reference sequence).